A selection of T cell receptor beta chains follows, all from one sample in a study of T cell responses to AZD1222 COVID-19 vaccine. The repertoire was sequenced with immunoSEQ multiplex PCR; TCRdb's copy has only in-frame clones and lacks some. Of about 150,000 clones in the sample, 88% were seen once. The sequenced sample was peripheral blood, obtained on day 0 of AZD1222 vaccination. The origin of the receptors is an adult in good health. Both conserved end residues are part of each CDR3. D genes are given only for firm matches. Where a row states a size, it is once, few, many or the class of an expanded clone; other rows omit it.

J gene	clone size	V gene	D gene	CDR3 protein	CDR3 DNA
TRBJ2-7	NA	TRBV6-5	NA	CASSTGRSYEQYF	TGTGCCAGCAGCACGGGTCGCTCCTACGAGCAGTACTTC
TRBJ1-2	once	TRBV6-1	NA	CASSEAGTSPNYGYTF	TGTGCCAGCAGTGAAGCAGGGACTTCCCCTAACTATGGCTACACCTTC
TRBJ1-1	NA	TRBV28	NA	CASSFRRNTEAFF	TGTGCCAGCAGTTTCCGCCGGAACACTGAAGCTTTCTTT
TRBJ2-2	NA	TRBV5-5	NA	CASSPRLQNTGELFF	TGTGCCAGCAGCCCCAGACTGCAGAACACCGGGGAGCTGTTTTTT
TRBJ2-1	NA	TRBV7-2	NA	CASSVVQGSYNEQFF	TGTGCCAGCAGCGTAGTCCAGGGATCCTACAATGAGCAGTTCTTC
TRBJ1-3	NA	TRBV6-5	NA	CASWNMGSGNTIYF	TGTGCCTCCTGGAATATGGGATCTGGAAACACCATATATTTT
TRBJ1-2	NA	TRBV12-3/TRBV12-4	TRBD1	CASGQGANYGYTF	TGTGCCAGCGGACAGGGAGCTAACTATGGCTACACCTTC
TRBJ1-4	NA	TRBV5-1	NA	CASSLAGATNEKLFF	TGCGCCAGCAGCTTGGCCGGTGCAACTAATGAAAAACTGTTTTTT
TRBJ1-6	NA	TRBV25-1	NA	CASSEWGQGNSPLHF	TGTGCCAGCAGTGAATGGGGACAAGGCAATTCACCCCTCCACTTT
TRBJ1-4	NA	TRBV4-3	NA	CASSQGQDREKLFF	TGCGCCAGCAGCCAAGGGCAGGACCGGGAAAAACTGTTTTTT
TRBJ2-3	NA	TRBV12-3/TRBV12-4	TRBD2	CATSGEADTQYF	TGTGCCACTAGCGGGGAGGCAGATACGCAGTATTTT
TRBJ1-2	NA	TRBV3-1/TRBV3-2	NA	CASSLPAEGVFGYTF	TGTGCCAGCAGCCTACCCGCCGAGGGGGTGTTTGGCTACACCTTC
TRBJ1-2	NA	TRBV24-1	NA	CATSDPFLGYTF	TGTGCCACCAGTGACCCCTTCCTGGGCTACACCTTC
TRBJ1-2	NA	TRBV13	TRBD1	CASSLSRDRGPSGYTF	TGTGCCAGCAGCTTAAGCCGGGACAGGGGGCCGAGCGGCTACACCTTC
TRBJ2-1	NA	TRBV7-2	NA	CASSSGQSSYNEQFF	TGTGCCAGCAGCTCCGGACAGAGCTCCTACAATGAGCAGTTCTTC
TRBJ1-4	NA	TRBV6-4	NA	CASSLTSNEKLFF	TGTGCCAGCAGCCTAACGAGTAATGAAAAACTGTTTTTT
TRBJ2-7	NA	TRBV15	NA	CATSRGGQRVYEQYF	TGTGCCACCAGCAGAGGCGGTCAAAGGGTCTACGAGCAGTACTTC
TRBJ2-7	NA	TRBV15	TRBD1	CATSRDRIYEQYF	TGTGCCACCAGCCGGGACAGGATCTACGAGCAGTACTTC
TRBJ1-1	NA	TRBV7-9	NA	CASSSPPIGTEAFF	TGTGCCAGCAGCTCCCCACCGATTGGCACTGAAGCTTTCTTT
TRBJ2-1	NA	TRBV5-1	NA	CASKTPRGEGLPEQFF	TGCGCCTCGAAAACACCTAGGGGAGAGGGATTGCCTGAGCAGTTCTTC
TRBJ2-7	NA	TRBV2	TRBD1	CASSGRDRGLSEQYF	TGTGCCAGCAGCGGGCGGGACAGGGGTTTAAGCGAGCAGTACTTC
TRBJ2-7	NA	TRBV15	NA	CATSRDTGRGDEQYF	TGTGCCACCAGCAGAGACACAGGACGAGGGGACGAGCAGTACTTC
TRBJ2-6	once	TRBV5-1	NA	CASSPQQVSSGANVLTF	TGCGCCAGCAGCCCACAACAGGTATCCTCTGGGGCCAACGTCCTGACTTTC
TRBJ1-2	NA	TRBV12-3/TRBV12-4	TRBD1	CASRSTGGAGYTF	TGTGCCAGCAGATCGACAGGGGGCGCTGGCTACACCTTC
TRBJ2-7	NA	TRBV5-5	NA	CASLPSGSSYEQYF	TGTGCCAGCTTACCGAGCGGTAGCTCCTACGAGCAGTACTTC
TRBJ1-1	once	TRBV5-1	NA	CASSASNQNTEAFF	TGCGCCAGCAGCGCCAGTAACCAGAACACTGAAGCTTTCTTT
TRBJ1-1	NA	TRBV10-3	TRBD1	CAIQGAVSTEAFF	TGTGCCATCCAGGGGGCGGTTAGCACTGAAGCTTTCTTT
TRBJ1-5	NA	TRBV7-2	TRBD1	CASSLTGSGNQPQHF	TGTGCCAGCAGTTTGACAGGGTCTGGCAATCAGCCCCAGCATTTT
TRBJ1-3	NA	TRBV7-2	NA	CASSLVSSGVGNTIYF	TGTGCCAGCAGCTTAGTATCCTCGGGGGTTGGAAACACCATATATTTT
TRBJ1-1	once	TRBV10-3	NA	CAISEPGFQANTEAFF	TGTGCCATCAGTGAACCCGGCTTTCAGGCGAACACTGAAGCTTTCTTT
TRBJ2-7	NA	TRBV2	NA	CASSDGFREQYF	TGTGCCAGCAGTGATGGTTTTAGAGAGCAGTACTTC
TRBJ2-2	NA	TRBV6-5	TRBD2	CASSYVGSGGLRELFF	TGTGCCAGCAGTTACGTCGGTAGCGGGGGTCTACGGGAGCTGTTTTTT
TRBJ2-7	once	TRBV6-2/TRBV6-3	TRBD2	CASSYADKRGYPYEQYF	TGTGCCAGCAGTTACGCGGACAAGCGGGGCTACCCCTACGAGCAGTACTTC
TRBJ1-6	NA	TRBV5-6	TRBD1	CASSLGQGANSPLHF	TGTGCCAGCAGTTTGGGACAGGGGGCGAATTCACCCCTCCACTTT
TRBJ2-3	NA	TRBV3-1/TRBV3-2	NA	CASSQPLSADTQYF	TGTGCCAGCAGCCAACCCCTCTCAGCAGATACGCAGTATTTT
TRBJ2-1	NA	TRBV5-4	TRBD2	CASSLEGGGAINEQFF	TGTGCCAGCAGCTTGGAGGGCGGGGGGGCCATCAATGAGCAGTTCTTC
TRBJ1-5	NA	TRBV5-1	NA	CASSLTGSDQPQHF	TGCGCCAGCAGCTTGACAGGGTCCGACCAGCCCCAGCATTTT
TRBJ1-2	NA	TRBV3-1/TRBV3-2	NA	CASSQANYGYTF	TGTGCCAGCAGCCAAGCAAACTATGGCTACACCTTC
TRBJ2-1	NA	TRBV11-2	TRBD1	CASSYDRANEQFF	TGTGCCAGCAGCTACGACAGGGCCAATGAGCAGTTCTTC
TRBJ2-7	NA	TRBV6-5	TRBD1	CASSYSETGAYEQYF	TGTGCCAGCAGTTACTCGGAGACAGGGGCTTACGAGCAGTACTTC
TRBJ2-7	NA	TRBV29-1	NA	CSVESGNLYGEQYF	TGCAGCGTTGAATCCGGGAATCTATATGGAGAGCAGTACTTC
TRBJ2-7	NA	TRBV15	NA	CATSRVGGNREQYF	TGTGCCACCAGCAGAGTGGGCGGAAACAGGGAGCAGTACTTC
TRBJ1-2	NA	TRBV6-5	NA	CASSSAGHTDF	TGTGCCAGCAGTTCCGCGGGACACACGGACTTC
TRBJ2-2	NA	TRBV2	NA	CASSMQRLPGELFF	TGTGCCAGCTCGATGCAGAGGTTGCCCGGGGAGCTGTTTTTT
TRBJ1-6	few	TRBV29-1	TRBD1	CSVGDRDKNSPLHF	TGCAGCGTTGGGGACAGGGACAAGAATTCACCCCTCCACTTT
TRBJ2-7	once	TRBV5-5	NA	CASSLEATGTYEQYF	TGTGCCAGCAGCTTGGAGGCCACAGGTACTTACGAGCAGTACTTC
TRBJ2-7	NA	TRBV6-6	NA	CASIAGWTYEQYF	TGTGCCAGCATCGCAGGGTGGACCTACGAGCAGTACTTC
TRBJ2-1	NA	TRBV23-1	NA	CASKTGPSVLYNEQFF	TGCGCCAGCAAAACAGGGCCTAGCGTACTGTACAATGAGCAGTTCTTC
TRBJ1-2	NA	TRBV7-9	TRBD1	CASSLGRDRFSYGYTF	TGTGCCAGCAGCTTAGGTCGGGACAGGTTTTCATATGGCTACACCTTC